These 25 T cell receptor beta chains came from one sample sequenced in a study of T cell responses to AZD1222 COVID-19 vaccine. Produced via immunoSEQ multiplex PCR; TCRdb's table is partial and in-frame only. The sample shows roughly 180,000 clones, 90% to 95% of them seen only once. This material consisted of peripheral blood, taken on day 0 of AZD1222 vaccination. These receptors were collected from an adult in good health.

V is TRBV28 and J is TRBJ1-2; D is possibly TRBD1 (5 bases). V gave up 3 bases and J gave up 11 bases, with 16 bases separating them. The CDR3 covers 13 residues. Germline V gene sequence: CDR1 MDHEN, CDR2 SYDVKM. In DNA, the CDR3 is TGTGCCAGCAGTTTCGAAAAGCGGGACGGGTACACCTTC. It specifies CASSFEKRDGYTF.

The DNA for the CDR3 is TGTGCCATCAGTTTCCGGGACACCACAGATACGCAGTATTTT. Its protein product is CAISFRDTTDTQYF. The chain has TRBV10-3 and TRBJ2-3; D possibly corresponds to TRBD1 (6 bases). V lost 5 bases, J lost 2 bases, and 11 bases lay in between. The CDR3 contains 14 residues. Germline values: CDR1 ENHRY, CDR2 SYGVKD.

This chain uses TRBV9 with TRBJ2-2; 8 nucleotides line up with TRBD2. V was pared by 0 bases and J by 4 bases, with 2 bases of the junction left unmatched. CDR1 is SGDLS and CDR2 is YYNGEE in the germline V gene. This CDR3 comprises 15 residues. The CDR3 reads CASSVGGTSTGELFF. Here the CDR3 DNA reads TGTGCCAGCAGCGTAGGCGGGACTAGCACCGGGGAGCTGTTTTTT.

The gene calls are TRBV5-1 and TRBJ1-1, with unresolved D. CDR1 is SGHRS, CDR2 YFSETQ, per germline. This CDR3 contains 14 residues. Between the trimmed V and J ends, which lost 0 bases and 4 bases, there was a span of 10 bases. DNA of the CDR3: TGCGCCAGCAGCTTGGGGGTGACGAGCACTGAAGCTTTCTTT. Amino acid sequence: CASSLGVTSTEAFF.

The J gene is TRBJ1-6, the V gene TRBV20-1, with no clear D. V lost 3 bases to trimming and J lost 5 bases, with 8 bases between them. This CDR3 has 13 residues. CDR1 and CDR2 (germline): DFQATT, SNEGSKA (reference sequence). CDR3 sequence (DNA): TGCAGTGCTAGTTTGGGGAATAATTCACCCCTCCACTTT. Translation: CSASLGNNSPLHF.

CDR3 nucleotide sequence: TGTGCCAGTAGGTTGACGGCTAGCAGCTACGAGCAGTACTTC. As protein: CASRLTASSYEQYF. The V and J genes are TRBV19 and TRBJ2-7; TRBD2 is a possible D gene (5 bases). Trimming took off 6 bases at V and 3 bases at J, with 15 bases between the two ends. This CDR3 is 14 amino acids long. From germline, CDR1 is LNHDA and CDR2 SQIVND (reference sequence).

The V call is TRBV2, the J call TRBJ1-2; D gene unclear. This CDR3 comprises 13 residues. CDR1 is SNHLY, CDR2 FYNNEI, per germline. The V gene lost 5 bases and the J gene lost 4 bases, with 11 bases spanning the gap. This CDR3 reads CASSNKGLYGYTF. The CDR3 DNA sequence: TGTGCCAGCAGTAATAAAGGGCTCTATGGCTACACCTTC.

The chain is built from TRBV15 and TRBJ2-1, with 13 bases fitting TRBD2. The CDR3 is made up of 17 amino acids. With 1 base clipped from V and 8 bases from J, the junction kept 8 bases outside the gene matches. Germline V gene sequence: CDR1 LNHNV, CDR2 YYDKDF (reference sequence). The CDR3 DNA sequence: TGTGCCACCAGCAGAGCCCAAAGGACTAGCGGGAGCTATGAGCAGTTCTTC. Translating gives CATSRAQRTSGSYEQFF. Filled out from reference TRBV15 and TRBJ2-1, the complete variable domain reads DAMVIQNPRYQVTQFGKPVTLSCSQTLNHNVMYWYQQKSSQAPKLLFHYYDKDFNNEADTPDNFQSRRPNTSFCFLDIRSPGLGDTAMYLCATSRAQRTSGSYEQFFGPGTRLTVL.

This chain uses TRBV6-1 with TRBJ2-2; D is undetermined. Trimming removed 2 bases from V and 2 bases from J, with 18 bases in between. The length of the CDR3 is 18 residues. Germline CDR1 MNHNS, CDR2 SASEGT. The CDR3 nucleotides are TGTGCCAGCAGTGAAACGTTAAAGAGGACGGACAACACCGGGGAGCTGTTTTTT. The encoded protein is CASSETLKRTDNTGELFF.

The chain couples TRBV6-5 to TRBJ1-6, with D hard to call. CDR3 length: 13 amino acids. CDR1 is MNHEY, CDR2 SVGAGI, per germline. V was pared by 6 bases and J by 5 bases, with 8 bases between. As DNA, the CDR3 is TGTGCCAGCAGGGCCGGTAATAATTCACCCCTCCACTTT. It codes for CASRAGNNSPLHF.

The rearrangement joins TRBV6-1 to TRBJ2-5; D might be TRBD1 or TRBD2, each matching 5 bases. CDR1 is MNHNS and CDR2 is SASEGT in the germline V gene. The CDR3 totals 14 residues. Trimming removed 1 base at V and 4 bases at J, with 10 bases between. In nucleotides, the CDR3 is TGTGCCAGCAGTGAAGGGGGGATTGTAGAGACCCAGTACTTC. It encodes CASSEGGIVETQYF.

This chain uses TRBV2 with TRBJ1-2, with 7 nucleotides matching TRBD1. The J segment lost 3 bases and the V segment lost 8 bases, leaving 9 bases of the junction unmatched. The CDR3 consists of 14 residues. CDR1 and CDR2 from the germline V gene are SNHLY and FYNNEI. The CDR3 DNA follows: TGTGCCAGCCGAACGGGACAGCATTACTATGGCTACACCTTC. This translates into CASRTGQHYYGYTF.

V and J are TRBV2 and TRBJ1-4; 7 nucleotides line up with TRBD1. J lost 4 bases, V lost 6 bases, and 5 bases had no gene match. This CDR3 spans 14 amino acids. In germline, CDR1 is SNHLY, CDR2 FYNNEI. The CDR3 is CASSVGQFNEKLFF. The CDR3 bases are TGTGCCAGCAGCGTGGGACAGTTTAATGAAAAACTGTTTTTT.

The gene calls are TRBV2 and TRBJ1-4; perhaps TRBD1 as D (6 bases). V was clipped by 0 bases and J by 8 bases, with 16 bases between them. The CDR3 has 16 residues. In germline, CDR1 is SNHLY, CDR2 FYNNEI. Here the CDR3 DNA reads TGTGCCAGCAGTGAAGCGGGGACACCATTTGGGGAAAAACTGTTTTTT. Protein sequence: CASSEAGTPFGEKLFF.

The rearrangement uses TRBV7-3 and TRBJ1-6; a possible D gene is TRBD1 (5 bases). Between the trimmed V and J ends, which lost 8 bases and 7 bases, there was a span of 12 bases. The CDR3 contains 13 residues. Germline V gene data show CDR1 as SGHTA and CDR2 as FQGTGA. CDR3 protein: CASASGTNSPLHF. As DNA, the CDR3 is TGTGCCAGCGCAAGCGGGACCAATTCACCCCTCCACTTT.

The chain links TRBV2 to TRBJ1-1; 8 positions match TRBD1. Germline values: CDR1 SNHLY, CDR2 FYNNEI. Trimming cost V 10 bases and J 1 base; bases outside gene matches: 8. The CDR3 covers 14 residues. The CDR3 is CANQIGTGNTEAFF. The CDR3 DNA is TGTGCCAACCAAATAGGGACAGGGAACACTGAAGCTTTCTTT.

This sequence joins TRBV28 and TRBJ1-5; tentatively, D is TRBD1 (5 bases). CDR1 MDHEN and CDR2 SYDVKM come from the germline V gene. Trimming took 3 bases from V and 4 from J, leaving 10 bases between them. This CDR3 has 14 residues. The chain's CDR3 is CASSFYRQNQPQHF. Here the CDR3 DNA reads TGTGCCAGCAGTTTTTACAGGCAGAATCAGCCCCAGCATTTT. Complete variable domain (other parts from reference TRBV28 and TRBJ1-5): DVKVTQSSRYLVKRTGEKVFLECVQDMDHENMFWYRQDPGLGLRLIYFSYDVKMKEKGDIPEGYSVSREKKERFSLILESASTNQTSMYLCASSFYRQNQPQHFGDGTRLSIL.

The CDR3 region is CASSQEPGGAEAFF. CDR3 bases: TGTGCCAGCAGCCAGGAACCGGGGGGTGCTGAAGCTTTCTTT. The V and J genes are TRBV3-1 (or the pseudogene TRBV3-2) and TRBJ1-1; D possibly corresponds to TRBD1 (5 bases). Germline CDR1 reads LGHDT; CDR2 reads YNNKEL (reference sequence). Deletions cut 3 bases from V and 6 bases from J, with 14 bases between. CDR3 length equals 14 residues.

The rearrangement uses TRBV5-8 and TRBJ1-6, with D unclear. Germline CDR1 reads SGHTS; CDR2 reads YDEGEE. V lost 0 bases and J lost 10, with 5 bases in between. The CDR3 has 12 residues. CDR3 sequence (DNA): TGTGCCAGCAGCTTGGTTGGGTCACCCCTCCACTTT. Its translation is CASSLVGSPLHF.

For this clone: The CDR3 carries no conserved terminal phenylalanine or tryptophan, so it likely arises from a read error. The limits of the CDR3 on the DNA are not certain, so only TCRdb's listed CDR3 is given. The chain joins TRBV21-1 to TRBJ2-7; the table calls TRBD2, which could not be checked here. TRBV21-1 is a documented pseudogene. The CDR3 has 11 amino acids, counting both end residues. This chain's CDR3 is CASSNVAGWVL.

The chain links TRBV9 to TRBJ2-5, with D possibly TRBD2 on 6 matching bases. This CDR3 contains 16 residues. Trimming cost V 0 bases and J 2 bases, with 14 bases left between them. Germline V lookup: CDR1 SGDLS, CDR2 YYNGEE. The chain's CDR3 is CASSVASGRGQETQYF. The CDR3 nucleotides are TGTGCCAGCAGCGTAGCTTCCGGGAGAGGGCAAGAGACCCAGTACTTC.

This CDR3 reads CASRREISYNEQFF. The CDR3 DNA reads as TGTGCCAGCAGACGGGAGATCTCCTACAATGAGCAGTTCTTC. The chain links TRBV6-5 to TRBJ2-1; TRBD2 might be the D (6 bases). CDR3 length: 14 amino acids. The germline V and J ends were trimmed by 6 bases and 0 bases, with 9 bases remaining between them. CDR1 and CDR2 from the germline V gene are MNHEY and SVGAGI.

The rearrangement uses TRBV7-8 and TRBJ2-2, with D hard to call. V lost 5 bases and J 2 bases, leaving 21 bases between the germline ends. Germline V gene lookup returns CDR1 SGHVS and CDR2 FQNEAQ. The CDR3 is 18 residues long. The CDR3 loop reads CASSPWAHGFLNTGELFF. The CDR3 DNA is TGTGCCAGCAGCCCTTGGGCACACGGGTTCCTTAACACCGGGGAGCTGTTTTTT.

The gene calls are TRBV29-1 and TRBJ2-7; 10 bases match TRBD1. This CDR3 contains 16 residues. V lost 5 bases, J lost 4 bases, and 14 bases stayed unmatched. CDR1 is SQVTM and CDR2 is ANQGSEA in the germline V gene. CDR3 sequence (DNA): TGCAGCGTTCGGCCCCTCGGGGACAGGGGACGGTACGAGCAGTACTTC. Its translation is CSVRPLGDRGRYEQYF.

The V and J genes are TRBV28 and TRBJ1-5; D gene ambiguous. The length of the CDR3 is 16 residues. V was clipped by 5 bases and J by 6 bases, with 20 bases between them. Germline V CDR1 and CDR2: MDHEN, SYDVKM. The CDR3 region has the DNA TGTGCCAGCAGTCCCGGGTTTGGTCCCTCGAGTCAGCCCCAGCATTTT. It is translated as CASSPGFGPSSQPQHF.